Below, 26 T cell receptor beta chains from the same sample are listed, as sequenced in a study of T cells in localized non-small cell lung cancer. Assay used: immunoSEQ multiplex PCR; TCRdb lists only in-frame clones, some missing. The sample has 72,000 or so clones; 84% are singletons. Material: peripheral blood, obtained before any cancer treatment. The receptors were sampled from a female donor over 55 with stage I lung adenocarcinoma.

This clone was recorded once. CDR3 coding DNA: TGTGCCAGCAGCGCCGCCCCTGGCCCCACAGATACGCAGTATTTT. Protein product: CASSAAPGPTDTQYF. This chain uses TRBV7-2 with TRBJ2-3; D uncertain. Germline CDR1 is SGHTA and CDR2 is FQGNSA. This CDR3 region has 15 residues. Trimming shortened V by 5 bases and J by 2 bases, and 14 bases separated the two germline ends.

The J gene is TRBJ1-3, the V gene TRBV7-9, with 9 bases aligning to TRBD1. Germline V gives CDR1 SEHNR, CDR2 FQNEAQ (reference sequence). CDR3 length equals 14 residues. V was pared by 6 bases and J by 5 bases, with 5 bases of the junction left unmatched. CDR3 in DNA: TGTGCCAGCAGACGGACAGGGGCGAGAAACACCATATATTTT. Translated: CASRRTGARNTIYF.

In DNA, the CDR3 is TGTGCCTCCCTAACCGTGGGACTAGCGAGGGGCGGCGGGGAGCTGTTTTTT. Translating gives CASLTVGLARGGGELFF. The gene calls are TRBV30 and TRBJ2-2, with TRBD2 matching 10 bases. V was clipped by 7 bases and J by 7 bases; unmatched bases: 18. The V gene's germline CDR1 is GTSNPN and CDR2 SVGIG (reference sequence). CDR3 length: 17 amino acids.

The CDR3 here is CASSQARAGGLDEQFF. For the CDR3, the DNA is TGTGCCAGCAGCCAAGCCCGAGCGGGAGGGTTGGATGAGCAGTTCTTC. This chain joins TRBV4-2 and TRBJ2-1; 10 bases line up with TRBD2. CDR3 length: 16 residues. Germline lookup yields CDR1 LGHNA and CDR2 YNFKEQ. V lost 1 base to trimming and J lost 8 bases; unmatched junction nucleotides: 8.

The chain couples TRBV19 to TRBJ1-2; D remains unclear. The V gene's germline CDR1 is LNHDA and CDR2 SQIVND (reference sequence). There are 14 residues in the CDR3. V gave up 7 bases and J gave up 2 bases, with 14 bases separating them. CDR3 coding DNA: TGTGCCAGTATGGCCAGCTTTACGAACTATGGCTACACCTTC. Residues: CASMASFTNYGYTF.

V usage is TRBV19 and J usage is TRBJ2-7; TRBD1 matches 9 bases. The J segment lost 5 bases and the V segment lost 3 bases, leaving 11 bases of the junction unmatched. CDR1 LNHDA and CDR2 SQIVND come from the germline V gene (reference sequence). CDR3 length equals 16 residues. The CDR3 region has the DNA TGTGCCAGTAGTATGATTTCGGGACAGGGTCGGAACGAGCAGTACTTC. Translation gives CASSMISGQGRNEQYF.

The genes are TRBV4-2 and TRBJ2-7, with D hard to call. The germline V and J ends were trimmed by 0 bases and 9 bases, with 15 bases remaining between them. This CDR3 has 14 amino acids. Germline CDR1 LGHNA, CDR2 YNFKEQ. CDR3 bases: TGTGCCAGCAGCCAAGATCGGCAGATCTCCTGGCAGTACTTC. It specifies CASSQDRQISWQYF.

The chain has TRBV18 and TRBJ1-1, with 7 positions matching TRBD1. The CDR3 totals 13 residues. V dropped 3 bases and J dropped 6; count of bases not matched to a gene: 4. CDR1 and CDR2 from the germline V gene are KGHSH and LQKENI. CDR3 nucleotides: TGTGCCAGCTCACCTACTGACAGGGCTGAAGCTTTCTTT. This sequence encodes CASSPTDRAEAFF.

This sequence joins TRBV6-6 and TRBJ2-2; the D is unclear. The V gene's germline CDR1 is MNHNY and CDR2 SVGAGI (reference sequence). V dropped 5 bases and J dropped 7 bases, with 5 bases sitting between them. There are 11 residues in the CDR3. DNA of the CDR3: TGTGCCAGCAGTCGGATCGGGGAGCTGTTTTTT. As protein: CASSRIGELFF.

This rearrangement joins TRBV5-6 to TRBJ1-4, with 7 bases aligning to TRBD1. With 4 bases clipped from V and 7 bases from J, the junction kept 13 bases outside the gene matches. This CDR3 spans 16 amino acids. In germline, CDR1 is SGHDT, CDR2 YYEEEE. CDR3 amino acids: CASSARFGQEGEKLFF. The CDR3 DNA follows: TGTGCCAGCAGCGCGAGGTTCGGACAGGAGGGTGAAAAACTGTTTTTT.

The chain has TRBV7-9 and TRBJ1-4; D remains ambiguous. The V gene lost 1 base and the J gene lost 7 bases, with 7 bases spanning the gap. The CDR3 has 13 amino acids. The germline V gene encodes CDR1 SEHNR and CDR2 FQNEAQ (reference sequence). CDR3 loop: CASSLGLGEKLFF. The CDR3 DNA is TGTGCCAGCAGCTTAGGATTGGGTGAAAAACTGTTTTTT.

The chain employs TRBV19 and TRBJ1-1, with 8 bases lining up with TRBD1. Germline CDR1 is LNHDA and CDR2 is SQIVND (reference sequence). The CDR3 extends over 12 amino acids. The ends lost 9 bases at V and 5 bases at J; junction bases unmatched: 5. CDR3 in DNA: TGTGCCAGCCGGAACAGGGGGACTGAAGCTTTCTTT. It translates to CASRNRGTEAFF.

The chain couples TRBV5-1 to TRBJ2-5; D may correspond to TRBD1 or TRBD2 (5 bases each). V dropped 0 bases and J dropped 1 base, with 10 bases sitting between them. The CDR3 length is 15 residues. CDR1 and CDR2 from the germline V gene are SGHRS and YFSETQ. CDR3 DNA sequence: TGCGCCAGCAGCTTGGAGGGACGCCTCCAAGAGACCCAGTACTTC. As protein: CASSLEGRLQETQYF.

This clone was seen a few times. The gene calls are TRBV30 and TRBJ2-7, with 8 positions matching TRBD1. The J segment lost 2 bases and the V segment lost 3 bases, leaving 3 bases of the junction unmatched. Per the germline V gene, CDR1 is GTSNPN and CDR2 is SVGIG (reference sequence). There are 13 residues in the CDR3. The CDR3: CAWRRDRPYEQYF. CDR3 DNA sequence: TGTGCCTGGAGACGGGACAGGCCCTACGAGCAGTACTTC.

The sample holds a few counts of this clone. The V and J genes are TRBV6-6 and TRBJ1-3; TRBD1 matches at 7 bases. V gave up 1 base and J gave up 2 bases; unmatched junction bases: 2. This CDR3 has 15 residues. Germline-derived CDR1 and CDR2 are MNHNY and SVGAGI (reference sequence). The CDR3 DNA is TGTGCCAGCAGTTACTATACAGGGGCTGGAAACACCATATATTTT. Its translation: CASSYYTGAGNTIYF.

Concerning this clone itself: One end of the junction varies from germline; a read error may be responsible. The V and J genes are TRBV30 and TRBJ1-3, with D hard to call. This CDR3 spans 11 amino acids. CDR1 GTSNPN and CDR2 SVGIG come from the germline V gene (reference sequence). The CDR3 is CAWSGAGMLNF. CDR3 sequence (DNA): TGTGCCTGGAGTGGGGCAGGAATGTTGAATTTT. The variable domain in full, with the rest retrieved from reference TRBV30 and TRBJ1-3, is SQTIHQWPATLVQPVGSPLSLECTVEGTSNPNLYWYRQAAGRGLQLLFYSVGIGQISSEVPQNLSASRPQDRQFILSSKKLLLSDSGFYLCAWSGAGMLNFGEGSWLTVV.

The V and J genes are TRBV19 and TRBJ2-1, with D tentatively TRBD1 (6 bases). The CDR3 loop spans 16 amino acids. Germline CDR1 reads LNHDA; CDR2 reads SQIVND (reference sequence). Between the trimmed V and J ends, which lost 3 bases and 0 bases, there was a span of 12 bases. The CDR3 loop reads CASSIFGTPSYNEQFF. The CDR3 DNA reads as TGTGCCAGTAGTATCTTTGGGACACCCTCCTACAATGAGCAGTTCTTC.

J is TRBJ2-5 and V is TRBV5-4; TRBD2 matches at 11 bases. Per germline, CDR1 SGHNT and CDR2 YYREEE (reference sequence). This CDR3 comprises 15 residues. J gave up 5 bases and V 6 bases, and 9 bases lay outside the gene matches. In DNA, the CDR3 is TGTGCCAGCACCCTGACTAGCGGGGCGGCGGAGACCCAGTACTTC. Translation gives CASTLTSGAAETQYF.

This clone was seen a few times. This chain links TRBV9 with TRBJ1-6; D call uncertain. Trimming took 0 bases from V and 6 from J, leaving 10 bases between them. CDR1 SGDLS and CDR2 YYNGEE come from the germline V gene. This CDR3 spans 15 amino acids. In DNA, the CDR3 is TGTGCCAGCAGCGTAGGGCCTAGGATTAATTCACCCCTCCACTTT. Translated: CASSVGPRINSPLHF. Filled out from reference TRBV9 and TRBJ1-6, the complete variable domain reads DSGVTQTPKHLITATGQRVTLRCSPRSGDLSVYWYQQSLDQGLQFLIQYYNGEERAKGNILERFSAQQFPDLHSELNLSSLELGDSALYFCASSVGPRINSPLHFGNGTRLTVT.

The chain uses TRBV7-2 and TRBJ1-2; D is possibly TRBD1 (5 bases). The V end was cut by 7 bases, the J end by 3 bases, with 15 bases between. CDR1 is SGHTA, CDR2 FQGNSA, per germline. The CDR3 is 14 residues long. The CDR3 bases are TGTGCCAGCACCAAACTTGGGACGGACTATGGCTACACCTTC. Translated, it gives CASTKLGTDYGYTF.

V gene TRBV6-5 combines with J gene TRBJ2-7, with 8 bases fitting TRBD1. The CDR3 length is 15 residues. The germline V gene encodes CDR1 MNHEY and CDR2 SVGAGI. Trimming removed 0 bases from V and 3 bases from J; junction bases left unmatched: 4. CDR3 amino acids: CASSYSQGAGYEQYF. CDR3 bases: TGTGCCAGCAGTTACTCGCAGGGGGCAGGCTACGAGCAGTACTTC.

This clone was recorded a few times. The chain links TRBV11-2 to TRBJ2-1, with D hard to call. The CDR3 contains 11 residues. Germline CDR1 is SGHAT and CDR2 is FQNNGV. Trimming took 5 bases from V and 8 from J, leaving 7 bases between them. The chain's CDR3 is CASSVKDEQFF. CDR3 bases: TGTGCCAGCAGCGTCAAGGATGAGCAGTTCTTC. Based on the CDR3 plus reference TRBV11-2 and TRBJ2-1, the full variable domain is EAGVAQSPRYKIIEKRQSVAFWCNPISGHATLYWYQQILGQGPKLLIQFQNNGVVDDSQLPKDRFSAERLKGVDSTLKIQPAKLEDSAVYLCASSVKDEQFFGPGTRLTVL.

The V call is TRBV5-1, the J call TRBJ2-4; 8 bases line up with TRBD2. Germline V CDR1 and CDR2: SGHRS, YFSETQ. V dropped 3 bases and J dropped 8; count of bases not matched to a gene: 10. This CDR3 comprises 15 residues. In nucleotides, the CDR3 is TGCGCCAGCAGCTCTTCCGGGACTAGTGGGGACATTCAGTACTTC. This sequence encodes CASSSSGTSGDIQYF.

V and J are TRBV4-1 and TRBJ2-2, with D unresolved. CDR1 is MGHRA, CDR2 YSYEKL, per germline. This CDR3 has 14 amino acids. Trimming shortened V by 1 base and J by 9 bases, and 12 bases separated the two germline ends. The DNA for the CDR3 is TGCGCCAGCAGCCAAGGTCCCCTCCCCCGGGAGCTGTTTTTT. This codes for CASSQGPLPRELFF.

The J gene is TRBJ1-2, the V gene TRBV12-5, with 7 bases identical to TRBD1. V trimming: 3 bases; J trimming: 4 bases; junction bases outside the gene matches: 2. The CDR3 consists of 13 residues. The germline gives CDR1 LGHNT, CDR2 FRNRAP. The CDR3 DNA sequence: TGTGCTAGTGGTTTCAGGGGGTCCTATGGCTACACCTTC. Translating gives CASGFRGSYGYTF.

The gene calls are TRBV27 and TRBJ1-5, with D possibly being TRBD1 (6 bases). The CDR3 runs to 15 residues. The V end lost 7 bases, the J end lost 4 bases, and 17 bases lay between the germline ends. In germline, CDR1 is MNHEY, CDR2 SMNVEV (reference sequence). DNA for the CDR3: TGTGCCAGCAACAAAGGGGGGGGGAGTAATCAGCCCCAGCATTTT. Its translation is CASNKGGGSNQPQHF.